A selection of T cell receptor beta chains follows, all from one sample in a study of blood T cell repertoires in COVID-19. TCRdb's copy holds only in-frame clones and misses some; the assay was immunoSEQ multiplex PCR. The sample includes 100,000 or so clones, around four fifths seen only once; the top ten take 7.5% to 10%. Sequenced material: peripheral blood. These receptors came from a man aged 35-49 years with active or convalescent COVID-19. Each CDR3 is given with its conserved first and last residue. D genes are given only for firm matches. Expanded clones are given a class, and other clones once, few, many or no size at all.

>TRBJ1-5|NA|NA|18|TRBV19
TGTGCCAGTAGTCCGGGGGTCGGTAGGTTAATTAGCAATCAGCCCCAGCATTTT
CASSPGVGRLISNQPQHF
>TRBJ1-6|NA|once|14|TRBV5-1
TGCGCCAGCAGCTTGGCGGACACAAGTTCACCCCTCCACTTT
CASSLADTSSPLHF
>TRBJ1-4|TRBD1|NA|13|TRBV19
TGTGCCAGTTGGGACAGGGCCTGGGGAAAACTGTTTTTT
CASWDRAWGKLFF
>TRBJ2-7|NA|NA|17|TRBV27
TGTGCCAGCAGGAGCCCCACAGGAGTTTGGAGCTCCTACGAGCAGTACTTC
CASRSPTGVWSSYEQYF
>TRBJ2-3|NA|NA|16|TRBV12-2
TGTGCAAGTCGCACGGGACTAGCGGGGGCCACAGATACGCAGTATTTT
CASRTGLAGATDTQYF
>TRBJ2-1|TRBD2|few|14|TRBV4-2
TGTGCCAGCAGCCGCCCAGCTGGGGGAGGGGAGCAGTTCTTC
CASSRPAGGGEQFF
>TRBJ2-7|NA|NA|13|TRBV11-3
TGTGCCAGCAGCTTAGGACAGATCTACGAGCAGTACTTC
CASSLGQIYEQYF
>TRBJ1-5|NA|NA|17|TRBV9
TGTGCCAGCAGCGGAGACAGGCCCTCAATTAGCAATCAGCCCCAGCATTTT
CASSGDRPSISNQPQHF
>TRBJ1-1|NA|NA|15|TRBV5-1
TGCGCCAGCAGCTTGGCCATATCCAGCGGGACTGAAGCTTTCTTT
CASSLAISSGTEAFF
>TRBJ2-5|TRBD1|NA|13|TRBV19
TGTGCCAGTAATCCCCAGGGGGCAGGGACCCAGTACTTC
CASNPQGAGTQYF
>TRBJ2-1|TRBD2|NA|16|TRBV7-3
TGTGCCAGCAGCTTAAGGGGAGCTAGCGGAATTAATGAGCAGTTCTTC
CASSLRGASGINEQFF
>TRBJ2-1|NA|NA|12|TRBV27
TGTGCCAGCAGTGGGGGGTCAAGTGAGCAGTTCTTC
CASSGGSSEQFF
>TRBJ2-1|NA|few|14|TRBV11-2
TGTGCCAGCAGCGTAATGAGCTCCTACAATGAGCAGTTCTTC
CASSVMSSYNEQFF
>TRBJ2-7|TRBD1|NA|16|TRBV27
TGTGCCAGCAGTCTCCAGCCGGGACAGGGGGCTTACGAGCAGTACTTC
CASSLQPGQGAYEQYF
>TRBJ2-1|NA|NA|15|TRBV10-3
TGTGCCATCAGTGGGGGCCCGGTGAGGAACAATGAGCAGTTCTTC
CAISGGPVRNNEQFF
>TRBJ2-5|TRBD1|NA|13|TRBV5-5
TGTGCCAGCAGCTTACAGGGGTCGGAGACCCAGTACTTC
CASSLQGSETQYF
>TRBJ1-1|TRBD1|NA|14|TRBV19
TGTGCCAGTAATGACAGGGTGAACAAGCCTGAAGCTTTCTTT
CASNDRVNKPEAFF
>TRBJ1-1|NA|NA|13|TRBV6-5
TGTGCCAGCAGTTACCGTTTCAGCACTGAAGCTTTCTTT
CASSYRFSTEAFF
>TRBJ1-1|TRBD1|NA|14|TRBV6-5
TGTGCCAGCAGAGACAGGGCGGTTGGAACTGAAGCTTTCTTT
CASRDRAVGTEAFF
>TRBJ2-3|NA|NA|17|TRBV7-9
TGTGCCAGCAGCAGCCGCGGGGACAGCCCTAGCACAGATACGCAGTATTTT
CASSSRGDSPSTDTQYF
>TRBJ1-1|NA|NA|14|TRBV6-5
TGTGCCAGCAGTTTACAGGCCGAGAACACTGAAGCTTTCTTT
CASSLQAENTEAFF
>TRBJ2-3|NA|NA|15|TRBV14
TGTGCCAGCAGCCAAGAGGGCAGGAGCACAGATACGCAGTATTTT
CASSQEGRSTDTQYF
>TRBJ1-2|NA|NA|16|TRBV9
TGTGCCAGCAGCGTAGCTCCGCAGGGCAGGGGCTATGGCTACACCTTC
CASSVAPQGRGYGYTF
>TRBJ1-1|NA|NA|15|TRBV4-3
TGCGCCAGCAGCCAAGGGAGACTGATCCCCCCCGAAGCTTTCTTT
CASSQGRLIPPEAFF
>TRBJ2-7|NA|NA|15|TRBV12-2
TGTGCAAGTCGCTTGGGTGAACGGGACTCCTACGAGCAGTACTTC
CASRLGERDSYEQYF
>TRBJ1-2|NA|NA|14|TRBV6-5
TGTGCCAGCACACGGGGGTCCAGCAACTATGGCTACACCTTC
CASTRGSSNYGYTF
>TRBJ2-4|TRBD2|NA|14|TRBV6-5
TGTGCCAGCAGAGCACTGGGGGGGGAAAACATTCAGTACTTC
CASRALGGENIQYF
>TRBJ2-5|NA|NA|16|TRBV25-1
TGTGCCAGCAGTGACTTCGGATGGACAGAACAAGAGACCCAGTACTTC
CASSDFGWTEQETQYF
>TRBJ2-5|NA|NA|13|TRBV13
TGTGCCAGCAGCATGGACACGAAAGAGACCCAGTACTTC
CASSMDTKETQYF
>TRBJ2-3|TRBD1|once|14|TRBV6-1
TGTGCCAGCAGTGTTAAGACAGGGGGAGATACGCAGTATTTT
CASSVKTGGDTQYF
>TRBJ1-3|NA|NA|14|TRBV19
TGTGCCAGTATTCGGGGGATCTCTGGAAACACCATATATTTT
CASIRGISGNTIYF
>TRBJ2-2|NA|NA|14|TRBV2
TGTGCCAGCAGCGTTCTCCAGGGTACCGGGGAGCTGTTTTTT
CASSVLQGTGELFF
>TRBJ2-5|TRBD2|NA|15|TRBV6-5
TGTGCCAGCAGAGCGCCGGGACTAGCTCAAGAGACCCAGTACTTC
CASRAPGLAQETQYF
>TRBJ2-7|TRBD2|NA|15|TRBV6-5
TGTGCCAGCAGTTCGCCTGGGACTAGTGGATACGAGCAGTACTTC
CASSSPGTSGYEQYF
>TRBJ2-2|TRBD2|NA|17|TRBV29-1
TGCAGCGCGTCCGTCTCCGGACTAGCGGGGGGGACCGGGGAGCTGTTTTTT
CSASVSGLAGGTGELFF
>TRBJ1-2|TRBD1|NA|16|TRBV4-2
TGTGCCAGCAGCCAGACTTACAGGGGTACCAACTATGGCTACACCTTC
CASSQTYRGTNYGYTF
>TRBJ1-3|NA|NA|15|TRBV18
TGTGCCAGCTCACCGATGGACAGCTCTGGAAACACCATATATTTT
CASSPMDSSGNTIYF
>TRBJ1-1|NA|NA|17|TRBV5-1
TGCGCCAGCAGCTTGGCAGTTACAGGAAACATGAACACTGAAGCTTTCTTT
CASSLAVTGNMNTEAFF
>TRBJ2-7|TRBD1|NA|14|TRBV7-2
TGTGCCAGCAGCTTAGCTAGCAGGGGGTACGAGCAGTACTTC
CASSLASRGYEQYF
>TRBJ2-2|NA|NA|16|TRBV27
TGTGCCAGCAGTTTATTAGGCGGGCCGAACACCGGGGAGCTGTTTTTT
CASSLLGGPNTGELFF
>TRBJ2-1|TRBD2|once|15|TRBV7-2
TGTGCCAGCAGCCCCGGGGGGGGCCTTTACAATGAGCAGTTCTTC
CASSPGGGLYNEQFF
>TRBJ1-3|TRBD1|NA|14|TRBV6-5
TGTGCCAGCAGTTCAGGGGGAACTGGAAACACCATATATTTT
CASSSGGTGNTIYF
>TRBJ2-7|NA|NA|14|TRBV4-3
TGCGCCAGCAGCCAAGAACTAGCTTTAGTCGAGCAGTACTTC
CASSQELALVEQYF
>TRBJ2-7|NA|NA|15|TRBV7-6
TGTGCCAGCAGCTTAGCTGGGCAGGGGAGAAACGAGCAGTACTTC
CASSLAGQGRNEQYF
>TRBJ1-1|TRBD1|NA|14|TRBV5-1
TGCGCCAGCTGCCGTTCAGGGGGTGGGACTGAAGCTTTCTTT
CASCRSGGGTEAFF
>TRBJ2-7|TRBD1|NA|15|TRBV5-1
TGCGCCAGCAGCTTGGGCGGACAGGGCTTCTACGAGCAGTACTTC
CASSLGGQGFYEQYF
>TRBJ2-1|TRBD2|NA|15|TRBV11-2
TGTGCCAGCCAGCAAACCGGGACTAGCGGCGATGAGCAGTTCTTC
CASQQTGTSGDEQFF
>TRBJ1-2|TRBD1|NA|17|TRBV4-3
TGCGCCAGCAGCCAAGACCACAAGAGGACAGGGAAGGATGGCTACACCTTC
CASSQDHKRTGKDGYTF
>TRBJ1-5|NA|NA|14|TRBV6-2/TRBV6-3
TGTGCCAGCAGTAAACTTGTCGGGGAGCAGCCCCAGCATTTT
CASSKLVGEQPQHF
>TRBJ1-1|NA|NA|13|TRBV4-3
TGCGCCAGCAGCCAAGGGAGGGAGGCTGAAGCTTTCTTT
CASSQGREAEAFF
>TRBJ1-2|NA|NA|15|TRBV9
TGTGCCAGCAGCGTAGAAGGGGGGGCAGCGAGTGGCTACACCTTC
CASSVEGGAASGYTF
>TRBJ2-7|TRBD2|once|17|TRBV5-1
TGCGCCAGCAGCTTGATATGGACTAGCGGGGCATCCTACGAGCAGTACTTC
CASSLIWTSGASYEQYF
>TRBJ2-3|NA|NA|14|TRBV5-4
TGTGCCAGCAGCCCGCGACAGGGCACAGATACGCAGTATTTT
CASSPRQGTDTQYF
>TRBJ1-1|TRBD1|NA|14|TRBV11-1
TGTGCCAGCAGCCGGGGGACAGGGAACACTGAAGCTTTCTTT
CASSRGTGNTEAFF
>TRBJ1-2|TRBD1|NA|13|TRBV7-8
TGTGCCAGCAGCTTCGGGACAGCTTATGGCTACACCTTC
CASSFGTAYGYTF